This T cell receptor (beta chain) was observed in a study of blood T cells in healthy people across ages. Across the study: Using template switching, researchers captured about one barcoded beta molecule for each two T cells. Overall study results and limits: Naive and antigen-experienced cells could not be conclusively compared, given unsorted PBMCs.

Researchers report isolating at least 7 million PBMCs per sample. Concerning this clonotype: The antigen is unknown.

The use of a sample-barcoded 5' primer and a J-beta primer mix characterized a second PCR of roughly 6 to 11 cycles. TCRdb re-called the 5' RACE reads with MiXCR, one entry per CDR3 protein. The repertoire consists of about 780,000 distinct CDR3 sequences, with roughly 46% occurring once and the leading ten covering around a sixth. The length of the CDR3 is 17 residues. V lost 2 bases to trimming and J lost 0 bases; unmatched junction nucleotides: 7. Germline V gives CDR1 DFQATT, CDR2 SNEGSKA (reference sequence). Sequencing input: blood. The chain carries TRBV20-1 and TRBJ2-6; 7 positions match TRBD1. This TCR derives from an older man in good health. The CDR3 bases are TGCAGTGCTAGAAGGACAGGAGGTAACTCTGGGGCCAACGTCCTGACTTTC. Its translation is CSARRTGGNSGANVLTF.